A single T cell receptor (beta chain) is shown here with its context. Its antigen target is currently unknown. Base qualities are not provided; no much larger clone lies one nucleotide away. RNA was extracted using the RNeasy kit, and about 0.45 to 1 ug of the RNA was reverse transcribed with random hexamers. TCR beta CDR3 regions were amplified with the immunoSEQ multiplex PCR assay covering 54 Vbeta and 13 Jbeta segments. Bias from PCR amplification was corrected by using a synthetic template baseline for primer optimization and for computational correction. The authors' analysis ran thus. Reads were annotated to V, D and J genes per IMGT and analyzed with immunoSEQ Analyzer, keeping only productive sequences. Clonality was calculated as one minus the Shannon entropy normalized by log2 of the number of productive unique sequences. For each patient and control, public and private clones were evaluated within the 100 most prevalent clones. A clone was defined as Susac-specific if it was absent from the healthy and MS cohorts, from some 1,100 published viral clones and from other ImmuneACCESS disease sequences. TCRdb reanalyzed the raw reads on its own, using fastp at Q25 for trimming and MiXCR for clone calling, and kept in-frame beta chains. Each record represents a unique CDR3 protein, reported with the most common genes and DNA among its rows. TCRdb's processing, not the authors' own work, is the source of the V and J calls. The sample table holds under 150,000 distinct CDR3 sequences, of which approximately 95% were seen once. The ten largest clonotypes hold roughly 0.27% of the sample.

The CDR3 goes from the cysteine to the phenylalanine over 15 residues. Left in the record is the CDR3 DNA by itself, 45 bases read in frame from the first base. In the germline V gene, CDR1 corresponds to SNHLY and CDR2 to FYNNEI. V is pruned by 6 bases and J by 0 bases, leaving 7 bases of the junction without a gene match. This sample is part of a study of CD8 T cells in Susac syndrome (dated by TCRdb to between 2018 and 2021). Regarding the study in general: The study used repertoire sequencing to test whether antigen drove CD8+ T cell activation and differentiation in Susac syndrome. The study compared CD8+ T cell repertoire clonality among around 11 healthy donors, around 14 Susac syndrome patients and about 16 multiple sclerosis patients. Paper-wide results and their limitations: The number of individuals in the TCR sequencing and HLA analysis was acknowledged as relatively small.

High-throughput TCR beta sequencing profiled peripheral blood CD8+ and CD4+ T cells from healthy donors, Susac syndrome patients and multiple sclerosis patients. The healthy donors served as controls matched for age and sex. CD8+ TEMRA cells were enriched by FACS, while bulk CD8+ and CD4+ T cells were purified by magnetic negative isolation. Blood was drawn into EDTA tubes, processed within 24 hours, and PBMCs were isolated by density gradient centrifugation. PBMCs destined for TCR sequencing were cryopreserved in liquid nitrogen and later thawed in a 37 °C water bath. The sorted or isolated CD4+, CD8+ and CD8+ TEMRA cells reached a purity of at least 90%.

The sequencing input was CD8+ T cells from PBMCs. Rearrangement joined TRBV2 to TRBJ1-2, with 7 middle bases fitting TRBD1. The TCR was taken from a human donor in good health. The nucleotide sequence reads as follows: TGTGCCAGCAGCCCGACAGGGCTCGCTAACTATGGCTACACCTTC. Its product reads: CASSPTGLANYGYTF. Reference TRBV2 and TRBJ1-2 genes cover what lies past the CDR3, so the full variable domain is EPEVTQTPSHQVTQMGQEVILRCVPISNHLYFYWYRQILGQKVEFLVSFYNNEISEKSEIFDDQFSVERPDGSNFTLKIRSTKLEDSAMYFCASSPTGLANYGYTFGSGTRLTVV.